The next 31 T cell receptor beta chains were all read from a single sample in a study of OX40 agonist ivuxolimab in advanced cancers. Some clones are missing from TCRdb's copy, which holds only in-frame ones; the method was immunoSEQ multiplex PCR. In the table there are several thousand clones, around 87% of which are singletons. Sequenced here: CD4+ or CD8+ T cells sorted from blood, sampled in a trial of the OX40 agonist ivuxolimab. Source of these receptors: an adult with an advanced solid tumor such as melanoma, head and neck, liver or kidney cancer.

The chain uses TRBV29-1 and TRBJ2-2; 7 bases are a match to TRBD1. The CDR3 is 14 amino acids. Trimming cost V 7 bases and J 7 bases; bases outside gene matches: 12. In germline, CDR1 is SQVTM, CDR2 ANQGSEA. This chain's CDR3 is CSAEGTDIGGELFF. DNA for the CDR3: TGCAGCGCCGAGGGGACAGACATCGGCGGGGAGCTGTTTTTT.

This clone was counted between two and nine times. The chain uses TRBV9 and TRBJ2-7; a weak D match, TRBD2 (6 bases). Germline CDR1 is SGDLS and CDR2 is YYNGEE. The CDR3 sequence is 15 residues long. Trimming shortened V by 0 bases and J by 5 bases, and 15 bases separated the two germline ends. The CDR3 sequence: CASSVAAGSRNEQYF. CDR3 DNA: TGTGCCAGCAGCGTAGCGGCGGGATCCCGTAACGAGCAGTACTTC.

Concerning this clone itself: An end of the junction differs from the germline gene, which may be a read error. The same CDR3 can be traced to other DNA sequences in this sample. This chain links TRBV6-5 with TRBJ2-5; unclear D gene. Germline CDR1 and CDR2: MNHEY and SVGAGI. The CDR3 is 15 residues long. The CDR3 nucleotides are TGTGCCAGCAGCTACTCGACCCAGCTCCAAGAGACCCAGTACTTC. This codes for CASSYSTQLQETQYF.

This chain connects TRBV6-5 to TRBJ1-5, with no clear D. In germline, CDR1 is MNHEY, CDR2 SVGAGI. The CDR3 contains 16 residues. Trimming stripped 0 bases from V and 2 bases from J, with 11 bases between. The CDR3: CASSYSGDPRNQPQHF. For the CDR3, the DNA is TGTGCCAGCAGTTACTCCGGGGATCCTCGCAATCAGCCCCAGCATTTT.

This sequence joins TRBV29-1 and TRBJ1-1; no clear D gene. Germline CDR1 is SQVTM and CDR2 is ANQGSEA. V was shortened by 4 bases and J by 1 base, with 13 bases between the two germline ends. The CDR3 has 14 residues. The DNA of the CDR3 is TGCAGCGTTGTCGAGAGTAATGGGAACACTGAAGCTTTCTTT. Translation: CSVVESNGNTEAFF.

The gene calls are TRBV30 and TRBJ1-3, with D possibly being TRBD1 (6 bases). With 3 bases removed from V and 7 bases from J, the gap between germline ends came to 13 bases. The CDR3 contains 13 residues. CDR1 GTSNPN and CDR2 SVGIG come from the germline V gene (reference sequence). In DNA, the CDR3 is TGTGCCTGGAGGAAAACGGGGGGCAACACCATATATTTT. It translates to CAWRKTGGNTIYF.

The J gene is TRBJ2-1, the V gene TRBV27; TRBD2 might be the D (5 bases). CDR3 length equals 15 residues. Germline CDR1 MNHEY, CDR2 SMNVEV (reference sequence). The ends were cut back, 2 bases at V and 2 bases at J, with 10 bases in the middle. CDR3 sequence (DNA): TGTGCCAGCAGTTTAACGGGAAGCGCCTACAATGAGCAGTTCTTC. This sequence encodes CASSLTGSAYNEQFF.

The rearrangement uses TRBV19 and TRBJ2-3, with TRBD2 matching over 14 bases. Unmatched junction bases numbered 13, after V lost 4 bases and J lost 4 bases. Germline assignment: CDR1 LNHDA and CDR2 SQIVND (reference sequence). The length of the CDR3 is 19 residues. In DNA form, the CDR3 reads TGTGCCAGTAGTACCTTAAAACCATCGACTAGCGGGAGGGCAGATACGCAGTATTTT. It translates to CASSTLKPSTSGRADTQYF.

CDR3 in DNA: TGTGCCAGCAGCTTGGACAGGGACGAGCAGTTCTTC. This sequence encodes CASSLDRDEQFF. V and J are TRBV11-3 and TRBJ2-1, with TRBD1 matching over 8 bases. V lost 3 bases, J lost 10 bases, and 2 bases stayed unmatched. The CDR3 runs to 12 residues. In germline, CDR1 is SGHNT, CDR2 YENEEA.

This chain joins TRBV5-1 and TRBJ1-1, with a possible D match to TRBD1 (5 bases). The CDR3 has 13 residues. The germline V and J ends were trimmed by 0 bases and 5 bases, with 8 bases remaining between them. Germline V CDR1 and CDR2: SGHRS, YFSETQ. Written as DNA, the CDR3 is TGCGCCAGCAGCTTGGATGGGGGGACTGAAGCTTTCTTT. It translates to CASSLDGGTEAFF.

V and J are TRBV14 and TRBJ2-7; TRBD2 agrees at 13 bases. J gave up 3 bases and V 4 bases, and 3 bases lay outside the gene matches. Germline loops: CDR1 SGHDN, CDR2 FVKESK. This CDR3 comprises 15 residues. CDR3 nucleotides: TGTGCCAGCAGCCGGGGGACTAGCGGGATCTACGAGCAGTACTTC. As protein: CASSRGTSGIYEQYF.

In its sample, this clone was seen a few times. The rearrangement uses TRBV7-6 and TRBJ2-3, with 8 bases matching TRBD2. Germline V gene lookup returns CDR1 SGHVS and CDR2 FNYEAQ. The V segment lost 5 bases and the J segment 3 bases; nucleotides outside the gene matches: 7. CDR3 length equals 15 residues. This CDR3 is CASSPTSGLTDTQYF. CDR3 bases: TGTGCCAGCAGCCCCACTAGCGGATTAACAGATACGCAGTATTTT.

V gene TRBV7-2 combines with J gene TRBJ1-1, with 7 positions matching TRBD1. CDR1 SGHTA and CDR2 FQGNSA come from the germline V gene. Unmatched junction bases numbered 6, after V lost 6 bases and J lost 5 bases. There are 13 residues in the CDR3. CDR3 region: CASSGQGDTEAFF. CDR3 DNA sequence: TGTGCCAGCAGTGGTCAGGGGGATACTGAAGCTTTCTTT.

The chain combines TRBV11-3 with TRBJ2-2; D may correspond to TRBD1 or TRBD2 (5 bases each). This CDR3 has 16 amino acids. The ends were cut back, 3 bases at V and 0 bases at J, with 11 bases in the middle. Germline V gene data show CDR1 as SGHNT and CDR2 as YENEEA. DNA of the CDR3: TGTGCCAGCAGCTTGGCCGGGGCTGCGAACACCGGGGAGCTGTTTTTT. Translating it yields CASSLAGAANTGELFF.

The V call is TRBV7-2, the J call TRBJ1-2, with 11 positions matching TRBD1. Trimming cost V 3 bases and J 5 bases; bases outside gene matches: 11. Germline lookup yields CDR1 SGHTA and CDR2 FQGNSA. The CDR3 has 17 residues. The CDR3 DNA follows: TGTGCCAGCAGCTTCACCTCCGGGACAGGGGGTCAATATGGCTACACCTTC. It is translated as CASSFTSGTGGQYGYTF.

Here the CDR3 DNA reads TGTGCCAGCAGCTTGCCGCGGACAGGGCAATCAGAGACCCAGTACTTC. Its protein product is CASSLPRTGQSETQYF. This sequence joins TRBV5-7 and TRBJ2-5, with 8 bases identical to TRBD1. TRBV5-7 is recorded as an ORF, its role being uncertain. The CDR3 totals 16 residues. V shed 1 base, J shed 4 bases, and the junction held 9 bases outside the gene matches.

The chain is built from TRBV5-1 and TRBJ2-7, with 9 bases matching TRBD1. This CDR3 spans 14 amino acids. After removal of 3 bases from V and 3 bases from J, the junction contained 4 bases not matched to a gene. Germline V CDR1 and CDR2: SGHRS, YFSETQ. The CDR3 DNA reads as TGCGCCAGCAGCTGGGGACAGGGAAGCTACGAGCAGTACTTC. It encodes CASSWGQGSYEQYF. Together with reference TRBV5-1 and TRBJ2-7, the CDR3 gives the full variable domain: KAGVTQTPRYLIKTRGQQVTLSCSPISGHRSVSWYQQTPGQGLQFLFEYFSETQRNKGNFPGRFSGRQFSNSRSEMNVSTLELGDSALYLCASSWGQGSYEQYFGPGTRLTVT.

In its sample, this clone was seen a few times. The CDR3: CASSPTALNEKLFF. The CDR3 bases are TGTGCCAGCAGCCCGACAGCCCTTAATGAAAAACTGTTTTTT. The chain is built from TRBV7-2 and TRBJ1-4; tentatively, D is TRBD1 (5 bases). CDR1 SGHTA and CDR2 FQGNSA come from the germline V gene. This CDR3 comprises 14 residues. V was pared by 5 bases and J by 4 bases, with 11 bases between.

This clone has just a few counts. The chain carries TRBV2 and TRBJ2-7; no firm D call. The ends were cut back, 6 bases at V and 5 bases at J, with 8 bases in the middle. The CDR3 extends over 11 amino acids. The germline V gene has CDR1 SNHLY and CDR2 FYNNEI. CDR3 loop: CASRSLHEQYV. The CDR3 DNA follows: TGTGCCAGCAGGTCCCTGCACGAGCAGTACGTC.

CDR3 amino acids: CASSLQGVASGNTIYF. The CDR3 nucleotides read TGTGCCAGCAGCTTACAAGGGGTTGCGTCTGGAAACACCATATATTTT. The rearrangement joins TRBV5-4 to TRBJ1-3; the D gene is possibly TRBD1 (5 bases). The V end lost 2 bases, the J end lost 1 base, and 13 bases lay between the germline ends. The CDR3 totals 16 residues. Per germline, CDR1 SGHNT and CDR2 YYREEE (reference sequence).

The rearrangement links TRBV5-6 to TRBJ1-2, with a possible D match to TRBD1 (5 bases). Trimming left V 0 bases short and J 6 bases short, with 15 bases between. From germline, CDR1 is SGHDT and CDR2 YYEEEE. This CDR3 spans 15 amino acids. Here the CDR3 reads CASSLAGVGSNGYTF. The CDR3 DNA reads TGTGCCAGCAGCTTGGCGGGGGTGGGGTCGAATGGCTACACCTTC.

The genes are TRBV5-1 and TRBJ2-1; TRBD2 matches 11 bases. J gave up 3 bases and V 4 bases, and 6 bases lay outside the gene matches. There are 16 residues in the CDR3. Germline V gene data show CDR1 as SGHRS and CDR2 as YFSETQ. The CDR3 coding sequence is TGCGCCAGCAGCCTACCGACTAGCGGGGACTACAATGAGCAGTTCTTC. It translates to CASSLPTSGDYNEQFF.

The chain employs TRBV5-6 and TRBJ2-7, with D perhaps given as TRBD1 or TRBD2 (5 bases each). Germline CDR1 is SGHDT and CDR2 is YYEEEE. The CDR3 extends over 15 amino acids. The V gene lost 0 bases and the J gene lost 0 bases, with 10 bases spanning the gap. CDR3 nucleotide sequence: TGTGCCAGCAGCTTGGTTGGGGGAACCTCCTACGAGCAGTACTTC. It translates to CASSLVGGTSYEQYF. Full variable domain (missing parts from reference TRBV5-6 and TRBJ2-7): DAGVTQSPTHLIKTRGQQVTLRCSPKSGHDTVSWYQQALGQGPQFIFQYYEEEERQRGNFPDRFSGHQFPNYSSELNVNALLLGDSALYLCASSLVGGTSYEQYFGPGTRLTVT.

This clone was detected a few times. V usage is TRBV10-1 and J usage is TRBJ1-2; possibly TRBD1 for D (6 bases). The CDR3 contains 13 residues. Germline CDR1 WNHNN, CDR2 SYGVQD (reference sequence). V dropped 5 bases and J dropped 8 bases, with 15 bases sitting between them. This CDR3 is CASSNSGQSGYTF. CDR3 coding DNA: TGCGCCAGCAGTAATTCGGGACAAAGCGGCTACACCTTC.

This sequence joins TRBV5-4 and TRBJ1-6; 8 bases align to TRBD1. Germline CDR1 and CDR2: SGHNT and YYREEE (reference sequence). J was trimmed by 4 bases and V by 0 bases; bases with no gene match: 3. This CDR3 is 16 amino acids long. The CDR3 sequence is CASSLDRGRYNSPLHF. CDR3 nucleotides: TGTGCCAGCAGCTTGGACAGGGGGAGATATAATTCACCCCTCCACTTT.

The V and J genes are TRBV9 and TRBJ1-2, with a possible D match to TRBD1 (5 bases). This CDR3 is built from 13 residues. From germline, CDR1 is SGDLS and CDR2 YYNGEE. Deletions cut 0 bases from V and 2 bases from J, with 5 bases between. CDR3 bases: TGTGCCAGCAGCGTAGACAGGAACTATGGCTACACCTTC. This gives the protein CASSVDRNYGYTF. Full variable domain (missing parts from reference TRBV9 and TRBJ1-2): DSGVTQTPKHLITATGQRVTLRCSPRSGDLSVYWYQQSLDQGLQFLIQYYNGEERAKGNILERFSAQQFPDLHSELNLSSLELGDSALYFCASSVDRNYGYTFGSGTRLTVV.

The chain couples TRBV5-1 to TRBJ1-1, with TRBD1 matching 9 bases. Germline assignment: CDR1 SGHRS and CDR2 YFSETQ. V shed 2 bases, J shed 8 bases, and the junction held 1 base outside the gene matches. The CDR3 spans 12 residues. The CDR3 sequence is CASSLGQGEAFF. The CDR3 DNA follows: TGCGCCAGCAGCTTAGGACAGGGGGAAGCTTTCTTT.

The CDR3 DNA sequence: TGTGCCAGCTCACGGGGGACAGGGGGGACCACTGAAGCTTTCTTT. Amino acid sequence: CASSRGTGGTTEAFF. The chain links TRBV18 to TRBJ1-1; 11 nucleotides match TRBD1. The CDR3 sequence is 15 residues long. The V and J ends lost 4 bases and 4 bases, in that order; junction bases with no gene match: 5. Germline assignment: CDR1 KGHSH and CDR2 LQKENI.

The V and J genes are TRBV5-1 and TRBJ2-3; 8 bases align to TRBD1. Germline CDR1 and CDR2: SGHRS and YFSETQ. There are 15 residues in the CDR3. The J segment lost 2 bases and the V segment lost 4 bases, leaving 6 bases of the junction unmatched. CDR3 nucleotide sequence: TGCGCCAGCAGCAGAGGACAGGGAATCACAGATACGCAGTATTTT. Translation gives CASSRGQGITDTQYF.

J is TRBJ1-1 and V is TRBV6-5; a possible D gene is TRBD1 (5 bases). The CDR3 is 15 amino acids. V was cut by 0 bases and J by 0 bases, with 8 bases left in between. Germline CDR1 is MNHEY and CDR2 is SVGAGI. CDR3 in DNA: TGTGCCAGCAGTTACTCGATGGGGGTGAACACTGAAGCTTTCTTT. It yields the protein CASSYSMGVNTEAFF.

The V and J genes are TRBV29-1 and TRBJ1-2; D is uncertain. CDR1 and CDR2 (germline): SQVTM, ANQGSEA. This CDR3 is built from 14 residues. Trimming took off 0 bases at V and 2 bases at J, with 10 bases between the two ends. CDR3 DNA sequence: TGCAGCGTTGAAGAAGGGCAGATGAACTATGGCTACACCTTC. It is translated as CSVEEGQMNYGYTF.